This entry features one TCR beta chain sequence. Its antigen is unidentified. The sample belongs to a study of PD-L1 blockade in urothelial cancer. Time point denoted: pretreatment peripheral blood. General study results and limits: Durable-benefit patients had greater expansion of tumor-associated blood clones at 3 weeks.

Some clones are missing from TCRdb's copy, which holds only in-frame ones; the method was immunoSEQ multiplex PCR. Here the sample spans tens of thousands of clones, about 75% being singletons. CDR1 is ENHRY and CDR2 is SYGVKD in the germline V gene. V gave up 6 bases and J gave up 7 bases; unmatched junction bases: 7. This CDR3 is 13 amino acids long. The clonotype comes from a man between 65 and 85 years old with urothelial cancer. The sample was PBMCs, taken around atezolizumab (anti-PD-L1) treatment. This chain joins TRBV10-3 and TRBJ2-7; 9 bases agree with TRBD1. CDR3 residues: CAISRDRVGEQYF. CDR3 DNA sequence: TGTGCCATCAGCCGGGACAGGGTAGGAGAGCAGTACTTC.